Sequencing of this TCR beta chain was carried out in a study of T cells in localized non-small cell lung cancer. CDR1 is MNHGY and CDR2 is SAAAGT in the germline V gene. Trimming cost V 11 bases and J 1 base, with 14 bases left between them. This CDR3 is built from 13 residues. Measured with immunoSEQ multiplex PCR; TCRdb has only the in-frame clones, and not every one. The sample has 2,500 to 3,000 clones, 20% to 25% seen once. Relative to its sample, this clone is medium-sized. Its antigen is unknown. Study-wide results and limits: For the top 100 tumor clones, a median approximately 61 also appeared in adjacent lung.

The sequencing here drew on lung tumor tissue, taken before any cancer treatment. The chain links TRBV6-8 to TRBJ2-5, with D possibly matching TRBD2 (6 bases). The sequence was collected from a man between 35 and 75 years old with stage I lung adenocarcinoma. DNA of the CDR3: TGTGCCTCGTCCCGGGGGTCCCAAGAGACCCAGTACTTC. It codes for CASSRGSQETQYF.